This T cell receptor (beta chain) originates from a study of blood T cell repertoires in COVID-19. Overall study: The samples span acute and convalescent COVID-19 from the United States, Italy and Spain.

Between the trimmed V and J ends, which lost 4 bases and 5 bases, there was a span of 9 bases. The CDR3 length is 12 residues. CDR1 and CDR2 (germline): SGHKS, YYEKEE (reference sequence). Repertoires were generated with immunoSEQ multiplex PCR, while TCRdb's copy carries only in-frame clones and drops some. The sample comprises some 71,000 clones, approximately 90% of which are singletons, and less than 6.5% rests with the top ten. Sequencing was performed on peripheral blood. The sequence was collected from a woman aged 18-30 years with acute or convalescent COVID-19. The chain carries TRBV5-5 and TRBJ2-5; D is perhaps TRBD1 (6 bases). CDR3: CASSRTGETQYF. As DNA, the CDR3 is TGTGCCAGCAGCAGAACAGGGGAGACCCAGTACTTC.